Presented here are 2 T cell receptor beta chains from one specimen sequenced in a study of response to subunit inactivated influenza vaccine. From the RT-PCR reads, TCRdb called clonotypes with MiXCR, one entry per CDR3 protein. In the table there are about 570,000 distinct CDR3 sequences, 12% of which are singletons. The sample in question was PBMCs from blood, obtained on the day of vaccination. Receptors originate from a man aged 50-59 years who received an inactivated influenza vaccine.

This clonotype was observed a few times. This chain uses TRBV28 with TRBJ2-1, with D tentatively TRBD2 (7 bases). The CDR3 sequence is 13 residues long. Germline V lookup: CDR1 MDHEN, CDR2 SYDVKM. The germline V and J ends were trimmed by 2 bases and 10 bases, with 12 bases remaining between them. The CDR3 reads CASSLGGAREQFF. CDR3 coding DNA: TGTGCCAGCAGTTTAGGGGGGGCGCGGGAGCAGTTCTTC. Looking up the rest from reference TRBV28 and TRBJ2-1 gives the full variable domain: DVKVTQSSRYLVKRTGEKVFLECVQDMDHENMFWYRQDPGLGLRLIYFSYDVKMKEKGDIPEGYSVSREKKERFSLILESASTNQTSMYLCASSLGGAREQFFGPGTRLTVL.

The chain couples TRBV10-3 to TRBJ2-2; D is uncertain. The CDR3 loop spans 14 amino acids. Germline V CDR1 and CDR2: ENHRY, SYGVKD. V shed 8 bases and J shed 0 bases, with 10 bases lying between them. This chain's CDR3 is CAIRVQANTGELFF. The DNA for the CDR3 is TGTGCCATCCGGGTCCAGGCGAACACCGGGGAGCTGTTTTTT.